Shown below are 13 T cell receptor beta chains from a single sample sequenced in a study of post-analysis software for immune sequencing data. Their recognized antigens are unknown. Overall study findings and caveats: Five TRBV segments occurring more often in patients than controls included TRBV5-6, TRBV5-1 and TRBV20-1.

Prepared TCR beta cDNA libraries contained unique molecular identifiers. TCRdb re-called the PCR reads with MiXCR, one entry per CDR3 protein. This table has a few hundred thousand distinct CDR3 sequences, approximately 39% appearing once. The sequenced sample consisted of blood. These receptors originate from a girl aged 2-10 years with multiple sclerosis.

The gene calls are TRBV10-3 and TRBJ2-7; 10 bases match TRBD1. There are 15 residues in the CDR3. The junction had 7 bases not matched to a gene; V was cut back by 4 bases and J by 4 bases. Germline V lookup: CDR1 ENHRY, CDR2 SYGVKD. This CDR3 is CAISAVDRGPYEQYF. The CDR3 nucleotides read TGTGCCATCAGTGCCGTAGACAGGGGGCCTTACGAGCAGTACTTC.

This clonotype was seen only a few times. This chain connects TRBV4-3 to TRBJ2-1; D gene uncertain. V was shortened by 1 base and J by 7 bases, with 11 bases between the two germline ends. The CDR3 consists of 14 residues. Per germline, CDR1 LGHNA and CDR2 YSLEER. The chain's CDR3 is CASSQVVTLNEQFF. The DNA of the CDR3 is TGCGCCAGCAGCCAAGTTGTCACACTGAATGAGCAGTTCTTC.

This clonotype was seen many times. The rearrangement joins TRBV11-2 to TRBJ2-7; D not certain. The CDR3 loop spans 14 amino acids. Germline CDR1 reads SGHAT; CDR2 reads FQNNGV. Trimming stripped 0 bases from V and 1 base from J, with 7 bases between. In DNA, the CDR3 is TGTGCCAGCAGCTTAGAGCTCGGATCCTACGAGCAGTACTTC. Translation: CASSLELGSYEQYF.

This chain connects TRBV28 to TRBJ2-7; 10 nucleotides agree with TRBD2. The CDR3 spans 15 residues. CDR1 and CDR2 (germline): MDHEN, SYDVKM. Trimming at V came to 4 bases and at J to 1 base, leaving 4 bases not matched to a gene. As DNA, the CDR3 is TGTGCCAGCAGTTCGGGACTAGCGTATTCCTACGAGCAGTACTTC. Its protein is CASSSGLAYSYEQYF.

The J gene is TRBJ2-5, the V gene TRBV5-5; unclear D gene. TRBJ2-7 explains the end of the DNA better; the J call may be wrong. This CDR3 region has 13 residues. Germline CDR1 and CDR2: SGHKS and YYEKEE (reference sequence). In DNA, the CDR3 is TGTGCCAGCAGCTCCAGGATCGTCGACGAGCAGTACTTC. It specifies CASSSRIVDEQYF.

The chain couples TRBV5-1 to TRBJ1-2; the D is unclear. Germline assignment: CDR1 SGHRS and CDR2 YFSETQ. V lost 5 bases and J lost 8, with 16 bases in between. The CDR3 loop spans 13 amino acids. The CDR3 coding sequence is TGCGCCAGCAGTCGGTTGGGGAATGTAGGCTACACCTTC. Protein: CASSRLGNVGYTF.

This clonotype was detected a few times. The chain combines TRBV27 with TRBJ1-5; unclear D gene. V lost 0 bases, J lost 6 bases, and 6 bases lay in between. This CDR3 is built from 13 residues. Germline CDR1 MNHEY, CDR2 SMNVEV (reference sequence). The CDR3 loop reads CASSLSAGQPQHF. Here the CDR3 DNA reads TGTGCCAGCAGTTTATCGGCGGGTCAGCCCCAGCATTTT.

The V gene is TRBV6-5, the J gene TRBJ2-5; D may be TRBD2 (5 bases). The better agreement between TRBJ2-7 and the DNA end casts doubt on the J call. This CDR3 has 14 amino acids. CDR1 is MNHEY and CDR2 is SVGAGI in the germline V gene. The CDR3, as DNA: TGTGCCAGCACCCAAGGGAGAACCTTCGGCGAGCAGTACTTC. Protein: CASTQGRTFGEQYF.

The chain uses TRBV12-3 or TRBV12-4 and TRBJ2-7; 12 positions match TRBD2. The junction had 6 bases not matched to a gene; V was cut back by 6 bases and J by 3 bases. This CDR3 spans 15 amino acids. The CDR3 loop reads CASSWTSGVNYEQYF. The CDR3 bases are TGTGCCAGCAGCTGGACTAGCGGGGTGAACTACGAGCAGTACTTC.

The rearrangement uses TRBV4-3 and TRBJ2-7; 7 bases align to TRBD1. The CDR3 loop spans 15 amino acids. Germline trimming cut 1 base from V and 1 base from J; bases unmatched to any gene: 4. The germline V gene has CDR1 LGHNA and CDR2 YSLEER. The chain's CDR3 is CASSQGPGQSYEQYF. In nucleotides, the CDR3 is TGCGCCAGCAGCCAAGGTCCGGGACAGTCCTACGAGCAGTACTTC.

This clonotype has more than one count but fewer than ten. The chain combines TRBV20-1 with TRBJ2-1; D uncertain. This CDR3 is built from 12 residues. V was clipped by 5 bases and J by 8 bases, with 13 bases between them. Germline CDR1 reads DFQATT; CDR2 reads SNEGSKA (reference sequence). CDR3 in amino acids: CSAPDALHEQFF. CDR3 bases: TGCAGTGCTCCCGACGCCCTCCATGAGCAGTTCTTC.

This clonotype was seen a few times. The V gene is TRBV5-1, the J gene TRBJ2-7, with D possibly matching TRBD1 (5 bases). The end of the DNA aligns better with TRBJ2-5, so the J call may be wrong. CDR1 and CDR2 (germline): SGHRS, YFSETQ. This CDR3 has 13 residues. CDR3 protein: CASSTTGSETQYF. The CDR3, as DNA: TGCGCCAGCAGCACCACAGGTTCAGAGACCCAGTACTTC.

This clonotype occurred many times. V and J are TRBV29-1 and TRBJ2-5; D may be TRBD2 (5 bases). The CDR3 consists of 13 residues. V was pared by 4 bases and J by 1 base, with 10 bases between. Germline V gene data show CDR1 as SQVTM and CDR2 as ANQGSEA. In DNA form, the CDR3 reads TGCAGCGTTGGGCTAGCCGCCCAAGAGACCCAGTACTTC. This encodes CSVGLAAQETQYF.